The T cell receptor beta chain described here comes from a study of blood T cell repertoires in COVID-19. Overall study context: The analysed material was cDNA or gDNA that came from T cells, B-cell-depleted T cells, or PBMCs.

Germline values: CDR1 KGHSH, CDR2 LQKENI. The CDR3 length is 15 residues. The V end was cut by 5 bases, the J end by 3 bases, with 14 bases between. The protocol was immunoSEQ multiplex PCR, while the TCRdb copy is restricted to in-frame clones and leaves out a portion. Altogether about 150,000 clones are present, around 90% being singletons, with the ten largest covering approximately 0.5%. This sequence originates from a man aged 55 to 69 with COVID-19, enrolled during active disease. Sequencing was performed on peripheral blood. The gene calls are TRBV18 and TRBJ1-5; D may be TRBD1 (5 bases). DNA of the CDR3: TGTGCCAGCTCATCAATGACAGCAACCAATCAGCCCCAGCATTTT. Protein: CASSSMTATNQPQHF. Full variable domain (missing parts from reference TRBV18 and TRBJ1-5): NAGVMQNPRHLVRRRGQEARLRCSPMKGHSHVYWYRQLPEEGLKFMVYLQKENIIDESGMPKERFSAEFPKEGPSILRIQQVVRGDSAAYFCASSSMTATNQPQHFGDGTRLSIL.